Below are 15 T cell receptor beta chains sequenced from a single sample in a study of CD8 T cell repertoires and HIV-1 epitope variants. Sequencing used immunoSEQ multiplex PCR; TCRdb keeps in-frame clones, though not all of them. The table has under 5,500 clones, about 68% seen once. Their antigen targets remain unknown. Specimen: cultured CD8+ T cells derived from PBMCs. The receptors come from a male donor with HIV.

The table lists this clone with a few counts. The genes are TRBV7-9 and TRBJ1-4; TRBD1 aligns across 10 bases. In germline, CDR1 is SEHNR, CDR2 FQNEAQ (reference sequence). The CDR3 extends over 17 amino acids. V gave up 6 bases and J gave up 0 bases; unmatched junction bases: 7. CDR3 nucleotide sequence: TGTGCCAGCAGTGATTCGGACAGGGGGGCAACTAATGAAAAACTGTTTTTT. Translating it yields CASSDSDRGATNEKLFF.

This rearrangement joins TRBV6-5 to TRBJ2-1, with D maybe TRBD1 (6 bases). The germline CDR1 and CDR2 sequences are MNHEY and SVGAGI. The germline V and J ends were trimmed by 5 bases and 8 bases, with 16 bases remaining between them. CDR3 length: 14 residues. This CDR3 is CASSETGSHHEQFF. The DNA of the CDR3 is TGTGCCAGCAGTGAAACAGGGTCCCACCATGAGCAGTTCTTC.

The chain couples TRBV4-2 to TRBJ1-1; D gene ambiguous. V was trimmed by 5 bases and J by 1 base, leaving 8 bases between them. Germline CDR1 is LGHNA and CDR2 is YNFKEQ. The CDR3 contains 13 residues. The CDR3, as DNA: TGTGCCAGCAGCTTTATCAGGAACACTGAAGCTTTCTTT. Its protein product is CASSFIRNTEAFF.

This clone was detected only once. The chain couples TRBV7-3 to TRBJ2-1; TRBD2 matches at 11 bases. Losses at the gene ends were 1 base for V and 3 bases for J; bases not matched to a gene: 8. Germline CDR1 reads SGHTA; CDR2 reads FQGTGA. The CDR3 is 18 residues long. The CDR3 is CASSLRPLAGGHYNEQFF. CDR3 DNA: TGTGCCAGCAGCTTAAGACCCCTAGCGGGGGGACACTACAATGAGCAGTTCTTC.

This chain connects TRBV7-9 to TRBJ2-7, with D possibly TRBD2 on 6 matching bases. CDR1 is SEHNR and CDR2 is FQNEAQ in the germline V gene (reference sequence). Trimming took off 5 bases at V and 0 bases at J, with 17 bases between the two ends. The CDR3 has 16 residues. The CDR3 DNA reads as TGTGCCAGCAGCCCCCGGTGGAGGGGAGACTCCTACGAGCAGTACTTC. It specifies CASSPRWRGDSYEQYF.

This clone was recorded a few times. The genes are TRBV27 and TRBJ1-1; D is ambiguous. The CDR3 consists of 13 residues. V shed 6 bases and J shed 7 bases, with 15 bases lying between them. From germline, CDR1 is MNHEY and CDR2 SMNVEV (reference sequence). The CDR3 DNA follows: TGTGCCAGCAGCCTCCGAGGGAGTGGTGAAGCTTTCTTT. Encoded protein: CASSLRGSGEAFF.

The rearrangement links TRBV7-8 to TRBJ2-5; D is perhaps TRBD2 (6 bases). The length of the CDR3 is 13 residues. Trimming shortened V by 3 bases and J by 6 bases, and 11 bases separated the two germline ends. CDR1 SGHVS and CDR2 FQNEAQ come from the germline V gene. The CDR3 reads CASSLEGTKTQYF. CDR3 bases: TGTGCCAGCAGCTTGGAGGGCACGAAGACCCAGTACTTC.

CDR3: CASSLTETGQGNEQFF. DNA for the CDR3: TGCGCCAGCAGCCTCACGGAAACAGGGCAGGGCAATGAGCAGTTCTTC. The genes are TRBV4-1 and TRBJ2-1, with a weak D call TRBD1 (6 bases). Trimming stripped 4 bases from V and 6 bases from J, with 19 bases between. The CDR3 is 16 residues long. Germline CDR1 reads MGHRA; CDR2 reads YSYEKL.

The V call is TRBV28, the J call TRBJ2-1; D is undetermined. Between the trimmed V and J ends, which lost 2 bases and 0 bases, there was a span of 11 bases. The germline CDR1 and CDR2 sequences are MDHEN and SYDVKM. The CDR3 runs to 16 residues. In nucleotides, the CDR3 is TGTGCCAGCAGTTTAGTCCCCTCTGGCTCCTACAATGAGCAGTTCTTC. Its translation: CASSLVPSGSYNEQFF.

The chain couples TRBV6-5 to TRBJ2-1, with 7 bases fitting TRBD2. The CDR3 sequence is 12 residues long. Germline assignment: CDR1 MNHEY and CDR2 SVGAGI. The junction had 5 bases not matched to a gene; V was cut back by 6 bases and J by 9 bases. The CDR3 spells CASSLGGGEQFF. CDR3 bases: TGTGCCAGCAGCCTCGGCGGGGGTGAGCAGTTCTTC.

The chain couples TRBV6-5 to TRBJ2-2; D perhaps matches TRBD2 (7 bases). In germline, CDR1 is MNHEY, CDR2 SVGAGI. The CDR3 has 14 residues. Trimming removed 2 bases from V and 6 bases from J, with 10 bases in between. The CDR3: CASSYGGAPGELFF. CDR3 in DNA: TGTGCCAGCAGTTACGGGGGGGCCCCCGGGGAGCTGTTTTTT.

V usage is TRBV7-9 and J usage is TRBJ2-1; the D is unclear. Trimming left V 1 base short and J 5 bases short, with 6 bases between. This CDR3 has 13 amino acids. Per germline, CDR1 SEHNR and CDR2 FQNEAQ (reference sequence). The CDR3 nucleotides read TGTGCCAGCAGCTTAGTCAGCAACAATGAGCAGTTCTTC. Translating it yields CASSLVSNNEQFF.

Here the CDR3 reads CASSRDSQETQYF. DNA for the CDR3: TGCGCCAGCAGCCGGGACAGCCAAGAGACCCAGTACTTC. This rearrangement joins TRBV5-1 to TRBJ2-5; TRBD1 agrees at 7 bases. CDR1 and CDR2 (germline): SGHRS, YFSETQ. With 4 bases clipped from V and 1 base from J, the junction kept 1 base outside the gene matches. The CDR3 has 13 amino acids.

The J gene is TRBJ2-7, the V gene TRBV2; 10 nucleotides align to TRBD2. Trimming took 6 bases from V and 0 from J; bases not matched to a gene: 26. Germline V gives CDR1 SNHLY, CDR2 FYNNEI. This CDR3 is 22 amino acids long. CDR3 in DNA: TGTGCCAGCAGGCTAGGGACAGGAAGCGGAGCGGGAGGGGGATGGCCCTCCTACGAGCAGTACTTC. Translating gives CASRLGTGSGAGGGWPSYEQYF.

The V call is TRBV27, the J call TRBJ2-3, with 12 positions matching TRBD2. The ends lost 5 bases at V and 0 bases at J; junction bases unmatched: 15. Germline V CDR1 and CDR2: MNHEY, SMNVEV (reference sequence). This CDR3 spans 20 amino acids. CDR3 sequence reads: CASSPGWVLAGGASTDTQYF. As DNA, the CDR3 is TGTGCCAGCAGTCCCGGGTGGGTTCTAGCGGGGGGGGCTAGCACAGATACGCAGTATTTT.